This section outlines one T cell receptor (beta chain) sequence together with its context. TCRdb keeps only in-frame clones here, not all; method: immunoSEQ multiplex PCR. This table has 650,000 to 800,000 clones, 92% appearing once. These data come from a study of shared clonotypes between healthy human individuals. Germline CDR1 reads SGDLS; CDR2 reads YYNGEE. CDR3 length: 14 amino acids. Trimming took 3 bases from V and 7 from J, leaving 13 bases between them. CD8 cells classed as naive were CD45RO-negative and positively selected for CCR7, excluding terminally differentiated effector memory CD45RA+ cells.

Sequenced: naive CD8+ T cells sorted from blood. This sequence was found in a man aged 25 to 45 in good health. This chain links TRBV9 with TRBJ2-2, with TRBD2 as a possible D gene (5 bases). The CDR3 loop is CASSAEGAIGELFF. The CDR3 coding sequence is TGTGCCAGCAGCGCCGAGGGAGCCATCGGGGAGCTGTTTTTT.